The rows below give T cell receptor beta chains drawn from one sample of a study of CD4 T cells in relation to SARS-CoV-2 and coronaviruses. TCRdb keeps only in-frame clones here, not all; method: immunoSEQ multiplex PCR. In the table there are 20,000 to 25,000 clones, about three fifths of which are singletons. These receptors' antigens are unknown. The sequenced material came from CD4+ T cells from PBMCs, cultured in vitro. These TCRs come from a human donor in good health. Each CDR3 is given with its conserved first and last residue. D genes are given only for firm matches. Rows give clone size only sometimes, using once, few, many, or a class for an expanded clone.

cdr3_aa	cdr3_nt	v_call	j_call	clone_size	d_call
CASSLAGWDNQPQHF	TGTGCCAGCAGCTTAGCAGGGTGGGACAATCAGCCCCAGCATTTT	TRBV7-8	TRBJ1-5	.	.
CASSVFQETDTQYF	TGTGCCAGCAGCGTATTCCAGGAGACAGATACGCAGTATTTT	TRBV9	TRBJ2-3	.	.
CASSQTHASGNTIYF	TGCGCCAGCAGCCAGACCCATGCCTCTGGAAACACCATATATTTT	TRBV4-1	TRBJ1-3	.	.
CASSAHGGAIGDTQYF	TGTGCCAGCAGCGCCCACGGGGGCGCGATTGGAGATACGCAGTATTTT	TRBV9	TRBJ2-3	.	.
CASSQGGSHEQFF	TGTGCCAGCAGCCAAGGGGGCAGCCATGAGCAGTTCTTC	TRBV3-1/TRBV3-2	TRBJ2-1	.	.
CASSPRGVYTEAFF	TGCGCCAGCAGCCCCCGAGGGGTGTACACTGAAGCTTTCTTT	TRBV4-3	TRBJ1-1	.	.
CASSTIATTNEKLFF	TGTGCCAGTAGTACGATAGCAACAACTAATGAAAAACTGTTTTTT	TRBV19	TRBJ1-4	.	.
CASSDPGGRWGNDYTF	TGTGCCAGCAGTGATCCCGGGGGGCGCTGGGGCAATGACTACACCTTC	TRBV6-1	TRBJ1-2	.	.
CASSEGGQGPLPQHF	TGTGCCAGCAGTGAGGGAGGACAGGGCCCTCTACCCCAGCATTTT	TRBV2	TRBJ1-5	few	TRBD1
CASSIGTSGRTYEQYF	TGTGCCAGCAGCATCGGGACTAGCGGGAGGACCTACGAGCAGTACTTC	TRBV11-2	TRBJ2-7	.	TRBD2
CASSYSQGADGYTF	TGTGCCAGCAGTTACTCCCAGGGGGCTGATGGCTACACCTTC	TRBV6-2/TRBV6-3	TRBJ1-2	few	TRBD1
CASCRAGLNTEAFF	TGTGCCAGCTGCCGCGCAGGACTGAACACTGAAGCTTTCTTT	TRBV2	TRBJ1-1	.	.
CASKGQNNSPLHF	TGTGCCAGCAAGGGACAGAATAATTCACCCCTCCACTTT	TRBV18	TRBJ1-6	.	TRBD1
CAAQVAYGYTF	TGTGCCGCACAGGTTGCCTATGGCTACACCTTC	TRBV30	TRBJ1-2	few	.
CASRPELAGDTQYF	TGTGCCAGCAGGCCCGAACTAGCGGGAGATACGCAGTATTTT	TRBV5-6	TRBJ2-3	.	TRBD2
CASSYAYEQYF	TGTGCCAGCAGTTACGCCTACGAGCAGTACTTC	TRBV6-5	TRBJ2-7	few	.
CASSPGQVGPQHF	TGTGCCAGCTCACCTGGACAGGTGGGGCCCCAGCATTTT	TRBV18	TRBJ1-5	.	TRBD1
CASSTGANPADTQYF	TGTGCCAGCAGCACAGGGGCTAATCCCGCAGATACGCAGTATTTT	TRBV7-9	TRBJ2-3	.	TRBD1
CASRLAGGVPGELFF	TGTGCCAGCCGTCTAGCGGGGGGCGTCCCCGGGGAGCTGTTTTTT	TRBV21-1	TRBJ2-2	few	.
CASRRTSGRAPHEQFF	TGCGCCAGCCGTAGGACTAGCGGGAGGGCCCCCCATGAGCAGTTCTTC	TRBV5-1	TRBJ2-1	few	TRBD2
CASSYSFTPVGTQYF	TGTGCCAGCAGTTACTCATTCACCCCCGTGGGGACCCAGTACTTC	TRBV6-2/TRBV6-3	TRBJ2-5	.	.
CASSLSLGKNGNNEQYF	TGTGCCAGCAGCTTGTCGTTAGGGAAAAACGGCAACAACGAGCAGTACTTC	TRBV5-4	TRBJ2-7	once	.
CASTLPQGAKVEAFF	TGTGCCAGCACCCTACCGCAGGGGGCTAAGGTTGAAGCTTTCTTT	TRBV7-9	TRBJ1-1	.	TRBD1
CASSWRQELAGELFF	TGTGCCAGCTCATGGCGGCAGGAACTCGCCGGGGAGCTGTTTTTT	TRBV18	TRBJ2-2	.	.
CASSYGGTSRETQYF	TGTGCCAGCAGTTACGGGGGGACCTCGCGGGAGACCCAGTACTTC	TRBV6-2/TRBV6-3	TRBJ2-5	.	.
CAWSRHFGRERTDTQYF	TGTGCCTGGAGTAGGCACTTTGGGCGGGAAAGGACAGATACGCAGTATTTT	TRBV30	TRBJ2-3	.	.
CASSTRQGVFNQPQHF	TGTGCCAGTAGTACACGACAGGGCGTCTTCAATCAGCCCCAGCATTTT	TRBV19	TRBJ1-5	.	TRBD1
CATKGLAGNQDTQYF	TGTGCCACCAAGGGACTAGCGGGCAACCAAGATACGCAGTATTTT	TRBV6-5	TRBJ2-3	few	TRBD2
CSARGSWAFF	TGCAGTGCTAGAGGGAGTTGGGCTTTCTTT	TRBV20-1	TRBJ1-1	.	.
CASRPWVEANYGYTF	TGTGCCTCCCGACCTTGGGTCGAGGCTAACTATGGCTACACCTTC	TRBV2	TRBJ1-2	once	.
CASRGGLLSTDTQYF	TGTGCCAGCAGGGGGGGACTGCTAAGCACAGATACGCAGTATTTT	TRBV2	TRBJ2-3	.	.
CASSLGGGLSVYEQYF	TGCGCCAGCAGTCTCGGCGGGGGGCTTTCCGTTTACGAGCAGTACTTC	TRBV5-1	TRBJ2-7	.	TRBD2
CASSQETGLLQGRSYGYTF	TGCGCCAGCAGCCAAGAGACAGGTCTTCTACAGGGCCGAAGCTATGGCTACACCTTC	TRBV4-3	TRBJ1-2	.	.
CASRRESWETQYF	TGTGCCAGCAGGCGGGAGAGCTGGGAGACCCAGTACTTC	TRBV6-5	TRBJ2-5	.	TRBD2
CASSEGLSRYNEQFF	TGCGCCAGCAGCGAGGGACTCTCAAGATACAATGAGCAGTTCTTC	TRBV5-1	TRBJ2-1	few	.
CRGQAQETQYF	TGCAGGGGTCAGGCTCAAGAGACCCAGTACTTC	TRBV20-1	TRBJ2-5	.	.
CASSPGGGRDTQYF	TGTGCCAGCAGCCCAGGGGGGGGCAGGGATACGCAGTATTTT	TRBV7-2	TRBJ2-3	.	.
CASSFLGQGTDTQYF	TGTGCCAGCAGCTTCCTAGGACAGGGAACAGATACGCAGTATTTT	TRBV5-8	TRBJ2-3	.	TRBD1
CASSQELAGGTDTQYF	TGTGCCAGCAGCCAGGAACTAGCGGGAGGGACAGATACGCAGTATTTT	TRBV4-2	TRBJ2-3	few	TRBD2
CASSPLAGSSTDTQYF	TGTGCCAGCTCACCACTAGCGGGCTCGAGCACAGATACGCAGTATTTT	TRBV18	TRBJ2-3	.	TRBD2
CSVGGREYGYTF	TGCAGCGTTGGTGGCAGAGAATATGGCTACACCTTC	TRBV29-1	TRBJ1-2	few	.
CASSYSRGTEAFF	TGTGCCAGCAGTTACTCAAGGGGAACTGAAGCTTTCTTT	TRBV6-5	TRBJ1-1	few	.
CASSEQVSGKLFF	TGTGCCAGCAGCGAACAAGTTTCCGGAAAACTGTTTTTT	TRBV3-1/TRBV3-2	TRBJ1-4	few	.
CASGQGPTTTNEKLFF	TGTGCCAGCGGACAGGGCCCGACTACAACTAATGAAAAACTGTTTTTT	TRBV6-6	TRBJ1-4	.	TRBD1
CASSVDEGTYGYTF	TGTGCCAGCAGCGTAGATGAGGGGACCTATGGCTACACCTTC	TRBV9	TRBJ1-2	few	.
CASSHYNEQFF	TGCGCCAGCAGCCACTACAATGAGCAGTTCTTC	TRBV4-1	TRBJ2-1	few	.
CASGQGSRNTIYF	TGTGCCAGTGGACAGGGATCCAGGAACACCATATATTTT	TRBV19	TRBJ1-3	medium-sized	TRBD1
CAWSVVRNNQPQHF	TGTGCCTGGAGTGTGGTAAGGAACAATCAGCCCCAGCATTTT	TRBV30	TRBJ1-5	.	.
CASRPGGGTGELFF	TGTGCCAGCAGGCCGGGGGGCGGGACCGGGGAGCTGTTTTTT	TRBV28	TRBJ2-2	few	.
CASSYEERGYTF	TGTGCCAGCAGTTACGAGGAGCGGGGCTACACCTTC	TRBV6-5	TRBJ1-2	.	.
CASSLRGGYQETQYF	TGTGCCAGCAGCTTACGGGGGGGGTACCAAGAGACCCAGTACTTC	TRBV13	TRBJ2-5	.	TRBD2
CASSPRWTAKTGGTEAFF	TGTGCCAGCTCACCACGTTGGACAGCAAAGACCGGGGGCACTGAAGCTTTCTTT	TRBV18	TRBJ1-1	.	.
CASSPISTDTQYF	TGTGCCAGCAGCCCTATTAGCACAGATACGCAGTATTTT	TRBV7-9	TRBJ2-3	.	.
CASSMQKMNTEAFF	TGTGCCAGTAGTATGCAGAAAATGAACACTGAAGCTTTCTTT	TRBV19	TRBJ1-1	.	.